Detailed here is one T cell receptor beta chain. This clonotype was observed many times. This clone's antigen is unknown. Per-nucleotide qualities are absent, and no much larger clonotype sits a single base away. The data belong to a study of T cells after yellow fever vaccination (dated by TCRdb to about 2019). For the study in its entirety: The SMART-Seq v4 Ultra Low Input RNA kit was used to prepare libraries from fractions with low cell numbers. Bulk TCR alpha and beta repertoires were sequenced longitudinally to track T-cell clones before and after primary and booster YFV17D yellow fever vaccination. The cohort comprised two healthy male donors, one aged 18 to 30 and one aged 30 to 40 years. Blood was drawn at multiple timepoints before and after primary and secondary immunization, with bulk PBMC replicates and cell subsets isolated.

This specimen's treatment or condition label, per the study, means: live attenuated yellow fever vaccine strain. At each blood-draw timepoint, two biological replicates of bulk PBMCs were collected. A standard Ficoll-Paque protocol was used to isolate PBMCs from peripheral blood. RNA was extracted with TriZol from bulk PBMCs, CD4 and CD8 fractions, and dextramer-positive and dextramer-negative fractions. The sample was run on an Illumina NovaSeq 6000. TCR cDNA was made using 5'RACE template switching, a step that added a universal primer site and unique molecular identifiers. Priming for cDNA synthesis came from both the TCR alpha and TCR beta constant segments. Libraries were amplified in two PCR steps, with sample barcodes and sequencing adapters added in the second step. Sequencing of libraries was performed on Illumina HiSeq 2500 (2x100 bp) or NovaSeq (2x150 bp). On the authors' methods: MIGEC was used to demultiplex reads and collapse the reads into UMI consensus sequences, and MiXCR was used for V(D)J alignment. Vaccine-responding clonotypes were defined with edgeR using replicate PBMC samples, requiring FDR below 0.01 and a log2 fold change above 5 up to day 15. CD4 or CD8 identity was assigned to each bulk clonotype according to whether the clonotype was present at higher abundance in the sequenced CD4 repertoire or the sequenced CD8 repertoire. Through fastp at Q25 and MiXCR, TCRdb rebuilt clones from the public reads, retaining in-frame beta chains. Every entry covers one CDR3 protein and lists the most common genes and DNA from its rows. TCRdb's processing, not the authors' own work, is the source of the V and J calls. This sample is represented by a few hundred thousand distinct CDR3 sequences; around 3.6% of them were singletons. The ten largest clones take up roughly a quarter of the sample.

Overall study results and their limits: Computational filtering was required because FACS-sorted repertoires could contain abundant contaminating clonotypes from the bulk population. Compared with the primary T-cell response, the secondary T-cell response was faster but weaker, reaching its peak on day 5 rather than on day 15. A small share of clonotypes was detected in both CD4 and CD8 compartments, with the overlap likely arising from convergent recombination. Only a couple of donors were included in the study, so the extent to which the findings can be generalized is limited. Most clones expanded after primary vaccination (about 95% of CD4 and roughly 90% of CD8) were re-detected after the booster, suggesting that broad memory maintenance occurred.

Based on the germline V gene, the CDR1 and CDR2 sequences are SGHRS and YFSETQ. Germline trimming amounts to 2 bases on V and 4 bases on J, with 8 as the count of junction bases outside the gene matches. From cysteine to phenylalanine, the CDR3 is 15 amino acids long. Only the CDR3 DNA stays, 45 bases, in frame from base 1. Sample: PBMCs, taken on the day of the yellow fever booster vaccination. The TCR comes from a young man who received the YFV17D yellow fever vaccine. The sequence is built from TRBV5-1 and TRBJ1-1, with 7 bases matching TRBD1. For the CDR3, the sequence is CASSLHSQGSTEAFF. The sequence in DNA is TGCGCCAGCAGCTTACATTCACAGGGGAGCACTGAAGCTTTCTTT. Here the CDR3 is joined to the reference TRBV5-1 and TRBJ1-1 genes, and the full variable domain is: KAGVTQTPRYLIKTRGQQVTLSCSPISGHRSVSWYQQTPGQGLQFLFEYFSETQRNKGNFPGRFSGRQFSNSRSEMNVSTLELGDSALYLCASSLHSQGSTEAFFGQGTRLTVV.